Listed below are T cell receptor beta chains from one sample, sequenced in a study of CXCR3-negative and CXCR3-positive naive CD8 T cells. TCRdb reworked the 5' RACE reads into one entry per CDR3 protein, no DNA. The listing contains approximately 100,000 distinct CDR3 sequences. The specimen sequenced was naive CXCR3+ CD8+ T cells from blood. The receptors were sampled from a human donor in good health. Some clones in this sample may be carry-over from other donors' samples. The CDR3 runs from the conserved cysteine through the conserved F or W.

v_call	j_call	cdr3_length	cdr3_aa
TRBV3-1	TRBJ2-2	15	CASSQGTLNTGELFF
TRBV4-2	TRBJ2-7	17	CASSQGLAGGPGYEQYF
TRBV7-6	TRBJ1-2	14	CASSSPGGDYGYTF
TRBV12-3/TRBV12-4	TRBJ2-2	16	CASTPTREEDTGELFF
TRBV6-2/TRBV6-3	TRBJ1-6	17	CASSRTLGQGYNSPLHF
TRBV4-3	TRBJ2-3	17	CASSQGTGALGTDTQYF
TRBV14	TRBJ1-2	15	CASSQANRATWGYTF
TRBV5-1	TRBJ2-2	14	CASGTSVATGELFF
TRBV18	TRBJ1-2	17	CASSPPVQGAGHYGYTF
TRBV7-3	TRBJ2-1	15	CASSLSGTSSDEQFF
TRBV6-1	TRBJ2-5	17	CASSELYGGQDQETQYF
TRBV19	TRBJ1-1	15	CASSMGRGPNTEAFF
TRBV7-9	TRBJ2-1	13	CASSPLEGVKQFF
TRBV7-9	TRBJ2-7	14	CASSFESREFEQYF
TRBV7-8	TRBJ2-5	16	CASSTGTSLYQETQYF
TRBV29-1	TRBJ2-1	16	CSATGVWQSSYNEQFF
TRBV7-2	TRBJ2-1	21	CASSLGFRGLAGGKGYNEQFF
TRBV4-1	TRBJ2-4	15	CASSRTGLAKNIQYF
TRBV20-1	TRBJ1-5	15	CSARDIDSYNQPQHF
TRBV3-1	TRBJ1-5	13	CASSQKLNQPQHF
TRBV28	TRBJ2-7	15	CASSLSGAPSYEQYF
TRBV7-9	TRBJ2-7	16	CASSQEGLSNPYEQYF
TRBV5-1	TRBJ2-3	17	CASSFLSGGLRTDTQYF
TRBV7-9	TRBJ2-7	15	CASSLGLGTNYEQYF
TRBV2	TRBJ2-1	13	CASRPSGNREQFF
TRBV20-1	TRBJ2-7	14	CSARYTSRGNEQYF
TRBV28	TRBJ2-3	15	CASSPWTGSTDTQYF
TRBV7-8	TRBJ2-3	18	CASSLEGSGGASTDTQYF
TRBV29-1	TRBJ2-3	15	CSVEGQGVYTDTQYF
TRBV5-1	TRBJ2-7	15	CASSLELADSYEQYF
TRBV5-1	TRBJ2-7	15	CASSEPTGIEDEQYF
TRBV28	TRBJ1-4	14	CASSTTGGNEKLFF
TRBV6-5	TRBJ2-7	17	CASSYLQTPREGYEQYF
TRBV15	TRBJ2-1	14	CATSRLASYNEQFF
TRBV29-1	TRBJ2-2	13	CSVEDLVAGELFF
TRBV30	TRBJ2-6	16	CAWKGQVVTGANVLTF
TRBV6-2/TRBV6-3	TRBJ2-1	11	CASSYGLAQFF
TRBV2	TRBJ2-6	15	CASSEWVAGANVLTF
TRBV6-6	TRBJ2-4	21	CASSNGQGAPYSPLAKNIQYF
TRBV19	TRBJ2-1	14	CASSIITGMNEQFF
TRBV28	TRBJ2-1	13	CASRGYQGDEQFF
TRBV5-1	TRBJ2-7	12	CASSFDSYEQYF